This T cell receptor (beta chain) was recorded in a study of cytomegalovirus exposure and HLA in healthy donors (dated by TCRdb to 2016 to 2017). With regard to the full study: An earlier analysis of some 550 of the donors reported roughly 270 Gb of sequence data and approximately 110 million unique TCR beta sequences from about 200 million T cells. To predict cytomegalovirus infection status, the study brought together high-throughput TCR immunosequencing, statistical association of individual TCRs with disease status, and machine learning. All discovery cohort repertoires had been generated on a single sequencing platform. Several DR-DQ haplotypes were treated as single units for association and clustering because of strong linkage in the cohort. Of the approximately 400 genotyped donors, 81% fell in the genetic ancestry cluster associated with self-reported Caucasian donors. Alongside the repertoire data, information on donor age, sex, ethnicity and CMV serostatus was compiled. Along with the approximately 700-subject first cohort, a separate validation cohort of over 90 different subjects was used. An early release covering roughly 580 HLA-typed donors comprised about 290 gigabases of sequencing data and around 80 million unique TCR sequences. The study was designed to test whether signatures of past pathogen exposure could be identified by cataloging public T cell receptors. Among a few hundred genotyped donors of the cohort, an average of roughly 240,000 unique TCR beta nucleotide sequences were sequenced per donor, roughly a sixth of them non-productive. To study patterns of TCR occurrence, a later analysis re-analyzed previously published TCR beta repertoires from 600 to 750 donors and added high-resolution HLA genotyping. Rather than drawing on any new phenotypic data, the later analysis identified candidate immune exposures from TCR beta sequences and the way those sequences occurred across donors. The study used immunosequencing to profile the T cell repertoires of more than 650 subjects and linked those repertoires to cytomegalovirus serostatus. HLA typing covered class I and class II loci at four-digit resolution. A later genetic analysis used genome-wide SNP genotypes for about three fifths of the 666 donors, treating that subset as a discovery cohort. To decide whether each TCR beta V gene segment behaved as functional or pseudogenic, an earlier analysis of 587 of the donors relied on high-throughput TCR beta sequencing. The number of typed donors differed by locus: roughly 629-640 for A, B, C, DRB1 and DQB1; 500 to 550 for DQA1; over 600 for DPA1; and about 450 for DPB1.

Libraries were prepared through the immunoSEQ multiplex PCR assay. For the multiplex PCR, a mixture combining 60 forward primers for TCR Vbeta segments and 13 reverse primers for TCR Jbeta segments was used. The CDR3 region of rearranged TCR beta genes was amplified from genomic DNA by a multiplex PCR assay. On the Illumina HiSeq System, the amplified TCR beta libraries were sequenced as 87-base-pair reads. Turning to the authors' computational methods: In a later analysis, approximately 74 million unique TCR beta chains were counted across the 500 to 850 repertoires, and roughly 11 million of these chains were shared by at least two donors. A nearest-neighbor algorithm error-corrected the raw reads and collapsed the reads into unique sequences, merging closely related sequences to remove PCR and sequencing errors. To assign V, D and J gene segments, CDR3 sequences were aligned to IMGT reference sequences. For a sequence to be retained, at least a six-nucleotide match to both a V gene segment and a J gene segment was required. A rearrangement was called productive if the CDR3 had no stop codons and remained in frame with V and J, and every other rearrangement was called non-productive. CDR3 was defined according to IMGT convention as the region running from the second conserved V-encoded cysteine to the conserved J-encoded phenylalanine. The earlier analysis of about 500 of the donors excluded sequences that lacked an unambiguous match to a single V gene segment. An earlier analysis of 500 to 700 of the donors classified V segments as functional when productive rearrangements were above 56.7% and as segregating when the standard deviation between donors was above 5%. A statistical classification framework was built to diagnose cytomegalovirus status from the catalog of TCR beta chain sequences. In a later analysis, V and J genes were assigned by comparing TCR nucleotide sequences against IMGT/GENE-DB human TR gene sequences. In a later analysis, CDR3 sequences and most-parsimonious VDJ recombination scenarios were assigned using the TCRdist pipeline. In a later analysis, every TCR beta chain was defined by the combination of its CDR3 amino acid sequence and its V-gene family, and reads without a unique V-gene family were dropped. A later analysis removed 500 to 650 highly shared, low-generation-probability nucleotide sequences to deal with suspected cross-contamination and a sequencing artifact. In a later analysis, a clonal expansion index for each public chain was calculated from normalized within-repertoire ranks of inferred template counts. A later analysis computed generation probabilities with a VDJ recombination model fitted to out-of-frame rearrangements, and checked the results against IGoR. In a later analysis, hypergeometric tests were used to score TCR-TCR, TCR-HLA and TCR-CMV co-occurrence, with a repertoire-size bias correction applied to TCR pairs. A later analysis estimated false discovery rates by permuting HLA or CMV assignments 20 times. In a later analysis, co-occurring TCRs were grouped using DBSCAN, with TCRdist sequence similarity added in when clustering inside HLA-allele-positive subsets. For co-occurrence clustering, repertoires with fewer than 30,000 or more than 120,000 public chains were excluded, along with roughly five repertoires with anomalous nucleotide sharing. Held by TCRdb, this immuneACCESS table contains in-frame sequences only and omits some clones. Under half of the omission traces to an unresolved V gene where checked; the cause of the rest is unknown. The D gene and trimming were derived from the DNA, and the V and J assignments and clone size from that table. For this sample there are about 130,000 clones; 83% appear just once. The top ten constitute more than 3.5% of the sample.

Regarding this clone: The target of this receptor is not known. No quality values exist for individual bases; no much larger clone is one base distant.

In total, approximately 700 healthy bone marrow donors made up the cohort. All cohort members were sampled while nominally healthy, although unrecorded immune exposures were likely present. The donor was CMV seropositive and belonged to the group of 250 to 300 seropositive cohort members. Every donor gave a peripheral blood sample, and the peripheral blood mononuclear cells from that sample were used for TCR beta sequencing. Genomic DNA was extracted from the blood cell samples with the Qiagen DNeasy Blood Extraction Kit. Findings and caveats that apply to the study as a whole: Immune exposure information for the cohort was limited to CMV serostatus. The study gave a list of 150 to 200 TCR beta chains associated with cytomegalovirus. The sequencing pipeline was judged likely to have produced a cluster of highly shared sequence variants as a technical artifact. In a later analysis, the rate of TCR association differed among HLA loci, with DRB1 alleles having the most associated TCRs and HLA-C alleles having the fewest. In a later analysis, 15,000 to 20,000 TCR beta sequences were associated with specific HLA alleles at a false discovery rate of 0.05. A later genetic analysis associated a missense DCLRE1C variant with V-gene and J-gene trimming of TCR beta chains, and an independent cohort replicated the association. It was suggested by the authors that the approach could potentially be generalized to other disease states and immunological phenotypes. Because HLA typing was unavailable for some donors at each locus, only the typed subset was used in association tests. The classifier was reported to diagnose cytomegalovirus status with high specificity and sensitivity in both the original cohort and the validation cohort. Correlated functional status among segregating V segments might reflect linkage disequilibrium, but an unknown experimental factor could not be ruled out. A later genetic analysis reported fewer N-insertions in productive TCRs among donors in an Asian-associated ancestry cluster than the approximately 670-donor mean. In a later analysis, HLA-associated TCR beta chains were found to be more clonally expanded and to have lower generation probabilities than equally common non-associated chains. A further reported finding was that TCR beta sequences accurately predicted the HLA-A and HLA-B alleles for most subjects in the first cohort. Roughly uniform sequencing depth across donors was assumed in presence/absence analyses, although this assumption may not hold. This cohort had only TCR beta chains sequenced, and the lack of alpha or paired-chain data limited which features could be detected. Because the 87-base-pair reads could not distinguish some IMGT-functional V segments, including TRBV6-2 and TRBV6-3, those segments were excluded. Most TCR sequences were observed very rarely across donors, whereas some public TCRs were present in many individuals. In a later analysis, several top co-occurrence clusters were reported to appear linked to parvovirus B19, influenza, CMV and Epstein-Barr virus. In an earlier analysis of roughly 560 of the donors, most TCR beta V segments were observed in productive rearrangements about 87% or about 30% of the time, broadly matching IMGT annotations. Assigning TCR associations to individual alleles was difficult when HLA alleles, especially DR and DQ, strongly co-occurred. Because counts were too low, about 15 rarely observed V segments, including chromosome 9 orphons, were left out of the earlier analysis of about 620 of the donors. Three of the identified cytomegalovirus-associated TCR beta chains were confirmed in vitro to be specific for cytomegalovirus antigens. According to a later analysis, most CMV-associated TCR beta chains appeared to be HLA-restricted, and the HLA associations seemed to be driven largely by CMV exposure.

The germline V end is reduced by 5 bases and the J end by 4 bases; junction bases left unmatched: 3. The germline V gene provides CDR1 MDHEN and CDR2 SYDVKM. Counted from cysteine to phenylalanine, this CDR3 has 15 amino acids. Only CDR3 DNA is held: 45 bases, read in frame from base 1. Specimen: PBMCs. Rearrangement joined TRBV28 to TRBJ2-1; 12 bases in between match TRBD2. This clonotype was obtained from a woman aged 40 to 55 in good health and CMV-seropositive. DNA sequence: TGTGCCAGCAGTCCTAGCGGGAGGGCTTACAATGAGCAGTTCTTC. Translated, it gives CASSPSGRAYNEQFF.